The entry below gives a single T cell receptor beta chain sequence along with its context. This sample is drawn from a study of blood T cell repertoires in COVID-19. Study in general: The analysed material was cDNA or gDNA that came from T cells, B-cell-depleted T cells, or PBMCs.

Using immunoSEQ multiplex PCR, the repertoire was profiled, and TCRdb retains in-frame clones only, with some absent. The repertoire holds roughly 60,000 clones, 75% to 85% seen once, with 15% in the top ten. This receptor was identified in an elderly man with acute or convalescent COVID-19. Material: peripheral blood.

CDR3 nucleotide sequence: TGTGCCAGCAGCCCGGGACAGGGGCCCTCTACCTACGAGCAGTACTTC. Residues: CASSPGQGPSTYEQYF. The V gene is TRBV5-5, the J gene TRBJ2-7; 10 nucleotides align to TRBD1. Germline V CDR1 and CDR2: SGHKS, YYEKEE (reference sequence). This CDR3 contains 16 residues. V shed 4 bases and J 2 bases; nucleotides not matched to a gene: 9.